The clone carrying this T cell receptor (beta chain) has a count of ten or more. What it binds is not known. This entry is derived from a study of T cell repertoires in cytomegalovirus infection. Study-wide background: A matching HLA type, together with CMV infection, was signaled by public TCR beta signatures. Study-wide findings and caveats: There were HLA-C-restricted CMV-specific TCR beta clonotypes dominating the ex vivo response. Summed public TCR beta family frequency identified CMV carriers bearing the relevant HLA.

CDR1 MNHNS and CDR2 SASEGT come from the germline V gene. The ends were cut back, 6 bases at V and 1 base at J, with 20 bases in the middle. This CDR3 contains 17 residues. TCRdb re-derived calls from the reads in MiXCR, one entry per CDR3 protein. Found here are almost 300,000 distinct CDR3 sequences, roughly 9.3% of them singletons; the top ten hold approximately 2.4%. The material sequenced was PBMCs. The origin of this receptor is a human donor in good health (CMV status not recorded). Some clones in this sample may be carry-over from other donors' samples. The rearrangement links TRBV6-1 to TRBJ2-3; TRBD1 is a possible D gene (6 bases). The DNA for the CDR3 is TGTGCCAGCAGAGAGCACAGGGCCCCACTCGGCACAGATACGCAGTATTTT. Protein: CASREHRAPLGTDTQYF.